Listed below are T cell receptor beta chains from one sample, sequenced in a study of response to subunit inactivated influenza vaccine. Using its own MiXCR run on the RT-PCR reads, TCRdb lists one record per CDR3 protein. The data hold around 580,000 distinct CDR3 sequences, with over 9.5% observed a single time. Sequencing was performed on PBMCs from blood, taken on the day of vaccination. The source of these receptors is a man between 50 and 59 years old who received an inactivated influenza vaccine. Each CDR3 is given with its conserved first and last residue. Fields, in order: clone size, J gene, D gene, V gene, CDR3 length, CDR3 protein, CDR3 DNA. The D gene is left open where the match is weak. Rows give clone size only sometimes, using once, few, many, or a class for an expanded clone.

few,TRBJ2-1,.,TRBV29-1,13,CSSSWGAGNEQFF,TGCAGCTCTTCGTGGGGGGCGGGGAATGAGCAGTTCTTC
many,TRBJ2-5,.,TRBV29-1,12,CSVEGDGVAQYF,TGCAGCGTTGAAGGGGACGGAGTGGCCCAGTACTTC
.,TRBJ2-1,TRBD2,TRBV11-1,18,CASSLRLGAGGVYNEQFF,TGTGCCAGCAGCTTACGATTAGGCGCGGGGGGGGTGTACAATGAGCAGTTCTTC
.,TRBJ2-5,TRBD1,TRBV6-1,15,CASDWDRGPMETQYF,TGTGCCAGCGACTGGGACAGGGGGCCGATGGAGACCCAGTACTTC
many,TRBJ1-2,TRBD1,TRBV20-1,13,CSAGDRGGYGYTF,TGCAGTGCGGGGGACAGGGGAGGCTATGGCTACACCTTC
few,TRBJ2-1,TRBD2,TRBV20-1,15,CSATQPGLADNEQFF,TGCAGTGCTACCCAACCGGGACTAGCGGACAATGAGCAGTTCTTC
.,TRBJ2-2,.,TRBV5-1,16,CASSLSPQRNTGELFF,TGCGCCAGCAGCTTGTCCCCCCAGAGGAACACCGGGGAGCTGTTTTTT
.,TRBJ2-1,.,TRBV2,14,CASSEWSSYNEQFF,TGTGCCAGCAGTGAATGGTCGTCCTACAATGAGCAGTTCTTC
.,TRBJ2-5,TRBD2,TRBV12-3/TRBV12-4,15,CASSWASGDQETQYF,TGTGCCAGCAGTTGGGCTAGCGGGGACCAAGAGACCCAGTACTTC
.,TRBJ2-1,TRBD1,TRBV3-1,16,CASSQGRDRGYNEQFF,TGTGCCAGCAGCCAAGGCAGGGACAGGGGCTACAATGAGCAGTTCTTC
.,TRBJ1-6,.,TRBV6-5,12,CASKAGNSPLHF,TGTGCCAGCAAGGCAGGAAATTCACCCCTCCACTTT
.,TRBJ2-5,.,TRBV15,12,CATGRGGETQYF,TGTGCCACTGGCAGGGGAGGAGAGACCCAGTACTTC
many,TRBJ2-7,TRBD1,TRBV15,15,CATSRGGQGGYEQYF,TGTGCCACCAGCAGAGGAGGACAGGGTGGCTACGAGCAGTACTTC